This T cell receptor beta chain was sequenced in a study of naive CD8 T cells in extremely preterm neonates (dated by TCRdb to about 2017). About the study as a whole: The adult participants' age range is given as 25-50 years in the abstract but as 20-50 years in the methods. TCRbeta CDR3 repertoires of sorted naive CD8+ T cells were compared across four age groups: extremely preterm neonates, term neonates, young children and adults.

Comments on this clone: Its target antigen remains unknown. Per-nucleotide qualities are absent, and no much larger clonotype sits a single base away.

Reading the germline V gene gives CDR1 MGHDK and CDR2 SYGVNS. The cysteine opens and the phenylalanine closes a CDR3 of 15 amino acids. Here the CDR3 DNA is all that survives: 45 bases in frame from base 1. Germline trimming amounts to 4 bases on V and 3 bases on J, with 6 as the count of junction bases outside the gene matches. The paper as a whole reports these results and caveats: Prospective longitudinal studies of preterm and term neonates were called for by the authors so that T cell development could be tracked within individuals. The proportion of shared CDR3 nucleotide sequences was higher in preterm neonates (approximately 2.5%) than in term neonates (approximately 0.4%), young children (roughly 0.03%) and adults (around 0.01%). Preterm neonates showed significantly lower iChao1 richness than every other age group (p < 0.05) along with an even clone distribution, indicating a less rich repertoire. As limitations, the authors pointed to a small sample size and variable productive template counts among preterm samples. Preterm CDR3s were shorter, with fewer N additions and less junctional trimming, and were closer to germline than those of older groups.

A two-step, bias-controlled multiplex PCR was used to amplify TCRbeta CDR3 regions from genomic DNA. The multiplex PCR used primers specific for every TRBV and TRBJ gene segment. TCRbeta repertoire data were generated with the immunoSEQ Assay. Concerning the study's data processing: A relative-frequency ratio and a modified nearest-neighbor algorithm were applied to filter and cluster reads so that closely related sequences were merged. IMGT annotation was followed for the assignment of V, D and J genes to CDR3 sequences. Template counts were normalized for PCR amplification bias and quantified against synthetic TCR CDR3 analog sequences. Only unique productive sequences, defined as in-frame CDR3 sequences without stop codons, were included in the analyses. Clonality, defined as 1 minus Pielou's evenness, and iChao1 richness were computed with the immunoSEQ Analyzer software. JMP was used for statistical testing, with Student's t-test or a non-parametric test applied depending on Shapiro-Wilk normality results. Entries here come from immuneACCESS through TCRdb and include only in-frame sequences with V and J called. Some clones fail to appear in such tables; in the studies checked, an unresolved V gene covers under half of the shortfall, and the cause of the remainder is unknown. The V and J calls and clone size come from that table; D and trimming were worked out from the DNA. The sample includes 6,500 to 9,000 clones, with around 98% observed a single time. The ten most abundant clones make up roughly 0.28% of the sample.

The peripheral blood donors were five healthy children aged roughly 16-60 months who were having elective routine surgery, plus five healthy nonsmoking adults. A FACSAria III cell sorter was used to sort live, Annexin V-negative naive CD8+ T cells (CD3+CD8+CD45RA+CCR7+). Between roughly 17,000 and 110,000 naive CD8+ T cells were sorted per sample. Ficoll-Paque density gradient centrifugation of diluted blood was used to isolate mononuclear cells. Before sorting, mononuclear cells were cryopreserved in around 10% DMSO with about 90% FBS and kept in long-term storage at -150 degrees C. Annexin V and antibodies against CD3, CD8, CCR7 and CD45RA were used to stain the thawed cells. Genomic DNA was extracted from snap-frozen sorted cell pellets with the DNeasy Blood and Tissue Kit.

This clonotype was obtained from a human donor in good health. Sequenced material: naive CD8+ T cells from blood. The sequence is built from TRBV25-1 and TRBJ2-1, and TRBD2 aligns with 7 junction nucleotides. The CDR3 has the sequence CASSAQAGSYNEQFF. Read as DNA, the sequence is TGTGCCAGCAGTGCACAAGCGGGGAGCTACAATGAGCAGTTCTTC. With all but the CDR3 taken from the reference TRBV25-1 and TRBJ2-1 genes, the full variable domain is: EADIYQTPRYLVIGTGKKITLECSQTMGHDKMYWYQQDPGMELHLIHYSYGVNSTEKGDLSSESTVSRIRTEHFPLTLESARPSHTSQYLCASSAQAGSYNEQFFGPGTRLTVL.